Below are 26 T cell receptor beta chains sequenced from a single sample in a study of regulatory T cells in long-lasting Graves disease. Documented time point: newly diagnosed GD, antithyroid drugs for less than 3 months. The TCR library used RNA extracted from PBMCs. Library construction for TCR beta used iRepertoire HTBI primers and Arm-PCR of CDR3 regions. One entry per CDR3 protein results from TCRdb running MiXCR on the multiplex PCR reads. The profile shows 600,000 to 650,000 distinct CDR3 sequences, around 17% of them singletons. This sample also appeared in a second study, on T cells in Graves' hyperthyroidism and ophthalmopathy.

The material was peripheral blood mononuclear cells (PBMCs), obtained at new diagnosis, from a patient treated with antithyroid drugs. These receptors were collected from a woman between 25 and 40 years old with Graves disease.

This clonotype has more than one count but fewer than ten. This chain uses TRBV11-2 with TRBJ2-5; TRBD2 might be the D (6 bases). CDR3 size: 15 residues. V was shortened by 5 bases and J by 2 bases, with 15 bases between the two germline ends. Per germline, CDR1 SGHAT and CDR2 FQNNGV. This chain's CDR3 is CASSSFGTLQETQYF. CDR3 sequence (DNA): TGTGCCAGCAGCAGTTTTGGGACTTTACAAGAGACCCAGTACTTC.

Worth noting for this clonotype: A junction boundary mismatches the germline segment, possibly from a read error. This sequence joins TRBV20-1 and TRBJ2-1; TRBD1 agrees at 7 bases. CDR1 DFQATT and CDR2 SNEGSKA come from the germline V gene (reference sequence). The CDR3 loop spans 14 amino acids. CDR3 loop: CSARKSGTATSFPF. DNA of the CDR3: TGCAGTGCTAGAAAGTCTGGGACAGCCACCTCCTTTCCCTTC.

This clonotype was seen more than once but under ten times. A much larger clone is a single base away; this may be a read error. The chain has TRBV5-4 and TRBJ1-1; D might be TRBD1 (5 bases). Germline CDR1 SGHNT, CDR2 YYREEE (reference sequence). This CDR3 contains 14 residues. The V and J ends lost 0 bases and 3 bases respectively, with 9 bases between them. The CDR3 nucleotides are TGTGCCAGCAGCTTGGAGGGGCGGGACACTGAAGCTTTCTTT. It is translated as CASSLEGRDTEAFF.

The chain couples TRBV3-1 to TRBJ2-5; no reliable D call. Deletions cut 1 base from V and 5 bases from J, with 17 bases between. Germline values: CDR1 LGHDT, CDR2 YNNKEL (reference sequence). The CDR3 loop spans 16 amino acids. For the CDR3, the DNA is TGTGCCAGCAGCCAAGGTACAAGCGTGGTGCGTGAGACCCAGTACTTC. Translating gives CASSQGTSVVRETQYF.

This clonotype was recorded many times. V is TRBV2 and J is TRBJ2-7; no reliable D call. The ends were cut back, 0 bases at V and 3 bases at J, with 9 bases in the middle. This CDR3 contains 14 residues. Germline V gene lookup returns CDR1 SNHLY and CDR2 FYNNEI. In DNA form, the CDR3 reads TGTGCCAGCAGTGAAGCCCACAGAGACTACGAGCAGTACTTC. Residues: CASSEAHRDYEQYF.

This clonotype occurred many times. The chain combines TRBV2 with TRBJ1-6; D unclear. Germline CDR1 is SNHLY and CDR2 is FYNNEI. V lost 7 bases, J lost 10 bases, and 17 bases lay in between. The CDR3 totals 14 residues. This CDR3 reads CASNPSQIPSPLHF. DNA of the CDR3: TGTGCCAGCAACCCTTCCCAAATCCCATCACCCCTCCACTTT. The variable domain in full, completed from reference TRBV2 and TRBJ1-6, reads EPEVTQTPSHQVTQMGQEVILRCVPISNHLYFYWYRQILGQKVEFLVSFYNNEISEKSEIFDDQFSVERPDGSNFTLKIRSTKLEDSAMYFCASNPSQIPSPLHFGNGTRLTVT.

In regard to this clonotype: Germline and junction disagree at one end, which may indicate a read error. The rearrangement links TRBV30 to TRBJ2-5, with TRBD2 matching 10 bases. The germline V gene has CDR1 GTSNPN and CDR2 SVGIG (reference sequence). The CDR3 is made up of 14 amino acids. In DNA form, the CDR3 reads TGTGCCCGGAGTGGGACTAGCGCATCGAGGACCCAGAACTTC. Its protein is CARSGTSASRTQNF. Combining the CDR3 with reference TRBV30 and TRBJ2-5 gives the whole variable domain SQTIHQWPATLVQPVGSPLSLECTVEGTSNPNLYWYRQAAGRGLQLLFYSVGIGQISSEVPQNLSASRPQDRQFILSSKKLLLSDSGFYLCARSGTSASRTQNFGPGTRLLVL.

This clonotype was counted between two and nine times. For the CDR3, the DNA is TGTGCCAGCAGGCCGATGGGGACGGATTCCTACGAGCAGTACTTC. Residues: CASRPMGTDSYEQYF. This sequence joins TRBV27 and TRBJ2-7; D possibly matches TRBD1 or TRBD2 (5 bases each). Germline values: CDR1 MNHEY, CDR2 SMNVEV (reference sequence). The ends were cut back, 6 bases at V and 1 base at J, with 16 bases in the middle. This CDR3 is built from 15 residues.

This clonotype was seen more than once but under ten times. CDR3 nucleotides: TGTGCCAGCAGCCTTAATCAAGGAACTTCACCCCTCCACTTT. Translated: CASSLNQGTSPLHF. This chain joins TRBV7-9 and TRBJ1-6; unclear D gene. Trimming took off 5 bases at V and 9 bases at J, with 14 bases between the two ends. CDR3 size: 14 residues. Germline V lookup: CDR1 SEHNR, CDR2 FQNEAQ (reference sequence).

The chain couples TRBV11-2 to TRBJ1-6, with D possibly TRBD1 on 5 matching bases. The CDR3 spans 16 residues. V lost 2 bases to trimming and J lost 9 bases, with 17 bases between them. Per germline, CDR1 SGHAT and CDR2 FQNNGV. CDR3 region: CASSLRLGTPLSPLHF. CDR3 nucleotide sequence: TGTGCCAGCAGCTTAAGGCTAGGGACCCCTCTTTCACCCCTCCACTTT.

This clonotype was counted ten times or more. The V and J genes are TRBV6-1 and TRBJ2-5; TRBD2 agrees at 9 bases. The germline gives CDR1 MNHNS, CDR2 SASEGT. The CDR3 totals 16 residues. J lost 1 base, V lost 6 bases, and 9 bases had no gene match. The CDR3 sequence is CASSHGLAGTQETQYF. CDR3 nucleotide sequence: TGTGCCAGCAGCCACGGGCTAGCGGGGACCCAAGAGACCCAGTACTTC.

This clonotype showed up many times. The chain recombines TRBV6-5 with TRBJ1-1, with D possibly TRBD1 on 6 matching bases. Germline lookup yields CDR1 MNHEY and CDR2 SVGAGI. V was clipped by 2 bases and J by 0 bases, with 7 bases between them. There are 14 residues in the CDR3. CDR3 sequence (DNA): TGTGCCAGCAGTTACAGGACAGTGAACACTGAAGCTTTCTTT. Translated: CASSYRTVNTEAFF.

This CDR3 reads CAWRAGSIAGAKETQYF. The CDR3 DNA sequence: TGTGCCTGGAGGGCGGGCTCCATAGCGGGAGCAAAAGAGACCCAGTACTTC. The chain uses TRBV30 and TRBJ2-5; 9 bases are shared with TRBD2. The CDR3 consists of 17 residues. J gave up 3 bases and V 3 bases, and 14 bases lay outside the gene matches. Looked up from germline, CDR1 is GTSNPN and CDR2 is SVGIG (reference sequence).

The rearrangement joins TRBV27 to TRBJ2-5, with 11 positions matching TRBD2. CDR3 length: 17 residues. V shed 3 bases, J shed 2 bases, and the junction held 8 bases outside the gene matches. Germline V gene sequence: CDR1 MNHEY, CDR2 SMNVEV (reference sequence). The CDR3, as DNA: TGTGCCAGCAGTTTCCCGAGGCCTAGCGGGAGGCAAGAGACCCAGTACTTC. It encodes CASSFPRPSGRQETQYF.

This clonotype came up many times. The chain has TRBV2 and TRBJ1-1; D gene uncertain. The ends were cut back, 5 bases at V and 3 bases at J, with 16 bases in the middle. Looked up from germline, CDR1 is SNHLY and CDR2 is FYNNEI. This CDR3 comprises 15 residues. Written as DNA, the CDR3 is TGTGCCAGCAGTTCCCCCCCCCGGAGGGACACTGAAGCTTTCTTT. This gives the protein CASSSPPRRDTEAFF. Using reference TRBV2 and TRBJ1-1 for the parts outside the CDR3, the full variable domain is EPEVTQTPSHQVTQMGQEVILRCVPISNHLYFYWYRQILGQKVEFLVSFYNNEISEKSEIFDDQFSVERPDGSNFTLKIRSTKLEDSAMYFCASSSPPRRDTEAFFGQGTRLTVV.

This clonotype was counted many times. The CDR3 spells CASSKGQGESGANVLTF. For the CDR3, the DNA is TGTGCCAGCAGTAAAGGACAGGGTGAATCTGGGGCCAACGTCCTGACTTTC. V gene TRBV28 combines with J gene TRBJ2-6; 8 nucleotides match TRBD1. This CDR3 has 17 amino acids. V shed 5 bases and J 1 base; nucleotides not matched to a gene: 7. Germline values: CDR1 MDHEN, CDR2 SYDVKM.

The chain joins TRBV7-8 to TRBJ2-7, with 10 bases lining up with TRBD2. J was trimmed by 4 bases and V by 1 base; bases with no gene match: 7. CDR3 size: 16 residues. CDR1 SGHVS and CDR2 FQNEAQ come from the germline V gene. The CDR3 DNA sequence: TGTGCCAGCAGCTTAGTCCCTAGCGGGAGCTCTTACGAGCAGTACTTC. Encoded protein: CASSLVPSGSSYEQYF.

A note on this clonotype: No conserved phenylalanine or tryptophan is present at the end of the CDR3, so a read error is the likely explanation. The chain carries TRBV18 and TRBJ1-6; no definite D call. V lost 4 bases and J 11 bases, leaving 12 bases between the germline ends. The CDR3 is 13 residues long. Germline V gives CDR1 KGHSH, CDR2 LQKENI. CDR3 residues: CASSLARETPLHL. The DNA of the CDR3 is TGTGCCAGCTCACTGGCCAGAGAGACACCCCTCCACCTT.

The rearrangement uses TRBV5-6 and TRBJ1-5, with D perhaps matching TRBD1 (5 bases). The ends were cut back, 4 bases at V and 0 bases at J, with 11 bases in the middle. This CDR3 has 15 amino acids. Germline lookup yields CDR1 SGHDT and CDR2 YYEEEE. CDR3 coding DNA: TGTGCCAGCAGCAGCTGGGGGTATAGCAATCAGCCCCAGCATTTT. Its translation is CASSSWGYSNQPQHF.

This clonotype has at least ten counts. The chain joins TRBV6-1 to TRBJ2-7; 8 bases fit TRBD1. Germline V lookup: CDR1 MNHNS, CDR2 SASEGT. After removal of 6 bases from V and 0 bases from J, the junction contained 4 bases not matched to a gene. This CDR3 contains 14 residues. The CDR3 is CASSGTGASYEQYF. The CDR3 nucleotides read TGTGCCAGCAGCGGGACAGGAGCCTCCTACGAGCAGTACTTC.

In its sample, this clonotype was seen many times. The J gene is TRBJ1-2, the V gene TRBV28; D is ambiguous. The V end was cut by 8 bases, the J end by 2 bases, with 15 bases between. Germline CDR1 and CDR2: MDHEN and SYDVKM. The CDR3 is 14 amino acids. CDR3 loop: CASSLGSVNYGYTF. The CDR3 coding sequence is TGTGCCAGCTCCTTGGGGTCCGTGAACTATGGCTACACCTTC.

The sample holds many counts of this clonotype. This chain links TRBV28 with TRBJ1-2, with D perhaps TRBD1 (5 bases). Trimming shortened V by 5 bases and J by 1 base, and 11 bases separated the two germline ends. The CDR3 runs to 14 residues. Germline CDR1 MDHEN, CDR2 SYDVKM. CDR3 loop: CASSAGRLNYGYTF. The CDR3 DNA reads TGTGCCAGCAGTGCGGGACGTCTTAACTATGGCTACACCTTC.

This clonotype was seen at least ten times. The chain couples TRBV28 to TRBJ1-4, with D unresolved. The V and J ends lost 2 bases and 4 bases respectively, with 14 bases between them. CDR3 size: 16 residues. The germline gives CDR1 MDHEN, CDR2 SYDVKM. The CDR3 DNA sequence: TGTGCCAGCAGTTTACCCACTCTGGGGATTAATGAAAAACTGTTTTTT. Its protein product is CASSLPTLGINEKLFF.

This clonotype was observed many times. V gene TRBV12-3 or TRBV12-4 combines with J gene TRBJ2-6; D ambiguous. The CDR3 consists of 16 residues. With 3 bases removed from V and 2 bases from J, the gap between germline ends came to 11 bases. The CDR3 loop reads CASSFRTPPGANVLTF. In DNA, the CDR3 is TGTGCCAGCAGTTTCCGAACACCTCCTGGGGCCAACGTCCTGACTTTC.

The chain recombines TRBV5-6 with TRBJ2-7, with TRBD2 matching over 11 bases. This CDR3 contains 14 residues. Germline assignment: CDR1 SGHDT and CDR2 YYEEEE. The V segment lost 4 bases and the J segment 4 bases; nucleotides outside the gene matches: 4. In DNA, the CDR3 is TGTGCCAGCAGCGGGACTAGCGGATATTACGAGCAGTACTTC. This codes for CASSGTSGYYEQYF.

This clonotype has just one count. The genes are TRBV27 and TRBJ2-3; 10 nucleotides agree with TRBD2. There are 15 residues in the CDR3. The V segment lost 3 bases and the J segment 6 bases; nucleotides outside the gene matches: 6. CDR1 and CDR2 (germline): MNHEY, SMNVEV (reference sequence). The DNA of the CDR3 is TGTGCCAGCAGTTTTGCTAGCGGGAGCGGGGATACGCAGTATTTT. Encoded protein: CASSFASGSGDTQYF.